This T cell receptor (beta chain) was observed in a study of T cells after yellow fever vaccination. This clonotype was seen at least ten times. Via MiXCR, TCRdb re-called the 5' RACE reads, giving one row per CDR3 protein. The profile shows under 250,000 distinct CDR3 sequences, less than 9% of them singletons. The germline gives CDR1 MNHEY, CDR2 SVGAGI. V was pared by 0 bases and J by 6 bases, with 9 bases of the junction left unmatched. The CDR3 loop spans 16 amino acids. The V and J genes are TRBV6-5 and TRBJ2-7; 9 bases agree with TRBD2. The source is a young man who received the YFV17D yellow fever vaccine. The sample here was CD4+ T cells sorted from PBMCs, taken 15 days after the yellow fever booster vaccination. The CDR3 here is CASSYSAGGAHREQYF. The CDR3 DNA reads as TGTGCCAGCAGTTACTCGGCGGGAGGGGCGCATCGCGAGCAGTACTTC.